This TCR beta chain was profiled in a study of blood T cell repertoires in COVID-19. Study-wide background: Samples taken during acute and convalescent COVID-19 were collected in the United States, Italy and Spain. In each case, the material was cDNA or gDNA derived from T cells, B-cell-depleted T cells, or PBMCs.

The study assigned cohorts using participant-reported clinical history. The CDR3 length is 14 residues. Original handling: Researchers report that nucleated cell counts were estimated from reference gene primer amplification. Repertoires were generated with immunoSEQ multiplex PCR, while TCRdb's copy carries only in-frame clones and drops some. That table supplies the V and J calls and clone size; D and trimming were determined from the DNA. The sample has about 200,000 clones; 80% are singletons. This TCR was recovered from a woman in her thirties or forties with acute COVID-19. The sequenced sample consisted of PBMCs or T cells enriched from blood (not recorded which). V gene TRBV21-1 combines with J gene TRBJ2-7; the table gives TRBD1 as D, unverified against the DNA. TRBV21-1 has pseudogene status. CDR3 DNA: TGTGCCAGCAGCACGCGACAGAGACGACGGGAGCAGTACTTC. It encodes CASSTRQRRREQYF.